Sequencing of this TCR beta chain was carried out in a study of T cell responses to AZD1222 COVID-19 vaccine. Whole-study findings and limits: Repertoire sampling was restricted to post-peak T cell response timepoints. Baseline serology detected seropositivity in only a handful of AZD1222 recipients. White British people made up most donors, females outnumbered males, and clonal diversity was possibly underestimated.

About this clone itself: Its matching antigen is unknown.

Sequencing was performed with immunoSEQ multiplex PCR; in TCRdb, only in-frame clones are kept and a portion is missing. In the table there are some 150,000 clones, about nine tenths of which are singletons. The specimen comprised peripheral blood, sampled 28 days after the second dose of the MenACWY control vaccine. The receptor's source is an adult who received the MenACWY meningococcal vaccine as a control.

This CDR3 reads CASSQDPSGRRADTQYF. The CDR3 DNA reads as TGTGCCAGCAGCCAAGATCCTAGCGGGAGAAGGGCAGATACGCAGTATTTT. The chain joins TRBV3-1 (or the pseudogene TRBV3-2) to TRBJ2-3; 10 bases align to TRBD2. In germline, CDR1 is LGHDT, CDR2 YNNKEL (reference sequence). The J segment lost 4 bases and the V segment lost 0 bases, leaving 7 bases of the junction unmatched. The CDR3 has 17 amino acids.